This record covers a single T cell receptor (beta chain). This clonotype has a handful of counts. Its antigen specificity is not known. The input lacks base qualities; no much larger clone sits a single base away. This record belongs to a study of T cells in Graves' hyperthyroidism and ophthalmopathy (dated by TCRdb to about 2019). For context, the study as a whole: Peripheral blood was collected at initial diagnosis, before any treatment. The paper describes TCR Vbeta CDR3 sequencing of more than 120 peripheral blood samples, made up of fewer than 50 ophthalmopathy patients, 70 to 75 hyperthyroidism patients and 17 progressor patients. The 100 discovery patients were divided at random into training and test sets in a 7:3 ratio. In more than five Graves' hyperthyroidism patients, the study also compared T-cell repertoires from thyroid tissue with T-cell repertoires from blood. TCR V-J signatures able to tell the groups apart were searched for in a discovery cohort of more than 90 patients, of whom more than 40 had Graves' ophthalmopathy and about 55 had stable Graves' hyperthyroidism. Whether ophthalmopathy could be predicted prospectively was tested in an independent validation cohort made up of roughly 19 hyperthyroidism patients plus 17 patients who later progressed to ophthalmopathy. Once sampling was done, hyperthyroidism patients were given methimazole at a starting dose of 30 mg daily, whereas ophthalmopathy patients were given high-dose intravenous methylprednisolone. Broad study findings and their caveats: No statistical method was used to set the sample size in advance, and investigators knew the group allocation. A model built on a 13 V-J signature distinguished ophthalmopathy from stable hyperthyroidism, reaching 87.88% sensitivity and about 81% specificity in cross-validation and 80%/75% in testing. In validation, the model predicted progression to ophthalmopathy with 55% to 71% sensitivity and less than 75% specificity, a median of 6.5 months before onset. Blood samples also contained most of the expanded thyroid clonotypes (frequency above 0.001), which suggests that blood repertoires may reflect thyroid immune responses.

According to the germline V gene, CDR1 reads ENHRY and CDR2 reads SYGVKD. V is cut by 5 bases and J by 0 bases, and the space between the germline ends is 17 bases. The CDR3 starts with the cysteine, ends with the phenylalanine, and has 17 residues. The kept DNA is CDR3 alone, 51 bases in frame from the first base. TCR beta CDR3 regions were amplified from RNA transcripts. The first round of RT-PCR for the TCR CDR3 was performed with the HTBI primer set and the Qiagen OneStep RT-PCR kit. Libraries were constructed in a second round of multiplex PCR, after which size selection and purification were performed. Libraries were sequenced paired-end with 100 bp reads on an Illumina HiSeq2000. In the authors' own workflow: SOAPnuke was used to process the raw data, throwing out any read that contained adapters or uncalled bases, had a mean Phred below 15, or lacked an exact constant-primer or identifier match. High-quality paired reads were merged with COPE v1.2.5, and unique nucleotide sequences were defined as clonotypes. MiTCR v1.1 was used to align clonotypes to the IMGT TRBV, TRBD and TRBJ reference segments. Only V-J combinations with frequency above 0.0001, covering 99% to 99.2% of repertoires, were analysed. The TCS score was defined as F50 (clonal expansion) divided by E x V (chaos), with BLOSUM62-based TCRdist calculated between CDR3 peptides within each V-J. Welch's t-statistics and random forest reduced around 520 V-J features to 10 to 15, which were used in a naive Bayes classifier (R e1071). TCRdb reprocessing: public reads trimmed at Q25 with fastp, clones called with MiXCR, in-frame beta chains kept. Under each unique CDR3 protein, matching rows form one entry showing the most common genes and DNA. These V and J calls are TCRdb output, not the study's own analysis. The sample profile shows hundreds of thousands of distinct CDR3 sequences; around 14% of them were found once. In total, the top ten clones hold about 27% of the sample.

The hyperthyroidism patients were between 18 and 65 years old and newly diagnosed, with a disease duration of less than 2 months. The study excluded patients with uncontrolled infections, other autoimmune diseases, pregnancy or lactation. Diagnoses relied on clinical symptoms, serum thyroxine and TRAb, thyroid ultrasound and orbital computed tomography. For progressor patients, blood was drawn at the first diagnosis of hyperthyroidism, before any ophthalmopathy symptoms had appeared. Ficoll-Paque density gradient centrifugation was used to isolate PBMCs from around 10 ml of fresh peripheral blood. Progressor patients were first diagnosed with Graves' hyperthyroidism and then developed ophthalmopathy during follow-up. Total RNA was extracted using Trizol reagent, and RNA quality was assessed on an Agilent 2100 Bioanalyzer.

Source material: blood. The source of this sequence is a woman aged 18-35 years with Graves' hyperthyroidism that later progressed to Graves' ophthalmopathy. The chain is encoded by TRBV10-3 joined to TRBJ1-5, with the D gene not clear enough to name. The CDR3 region reads CAISNRPAFDSNQPQHF. The base sequence is TGTGCCATCAGTAACCGGCCGGCTTTCGATAGCAATCAGCCCCAGCATTTT.